These T cell receptor beta chains were read from a single sample in a study of cytomegalovirus exposure and HLA in healthy donors. Measured with immunoSEQ multiplex PCR; TCRdb has only the in-frame clones, and not every one. The table lists about 130,000 clones, roughly 72% of them singletons, with around 1.8% in the top ten. Source material: PBMCs. These receptors originate from a woman in her fifties or sixties in good health and CMV-seronegative. CDR3s include the opening cysteine and the closing phenylalanine or tryptophan. The order of the fields is J gene, D gene, V gene, clone size, CDR3 protein, CDR3 DNA. D genes are given only for firm matches. The listing skips clone size in some rows; elsewhere it reads once, few, many or a size class.

j_call: TRBJ1-2; d_call: TRBD1; v_call: TRBV4-2; clone_size: .; cdr3_aa: CASSQGGGGGYTF; cdr3_nt: TGTGCCAGCAGCCAAGGTGGAGGGGGCGGCTACACCTTC
j_call: TRBJ2-7; d_call: TRBD2; v_call: TRBV27; clone_size: .; cdr3_aa: CASSLFGTSRGYEQYF; cdr3_nt: TGTGCCAGCAGTTTATTTGGGACTAGCCGAGGCTACGAGCAGTACTTC
j_call: TRBJ1-5; d_call: .; v_call: TRBV13; clone_size: few; cdr3_aa: CASSLDRNQPQHF; cdr3_nt: TGTGCCAGCAGCTTAGACAGGAATCAGCCCCAGCATTTT
j_call: TRBJ1-2; d_call: .; v_call: TRBV28; clone_size: .; cdr3_aa: CTTGEQGTYGYTF; cdr3_nt: TGTACGACGGGTGAGCAGGGTACCTATGGCTACACCTTC
j_call: TRBJ1-1; d_call: .; v_call: TRBV19; clone_size: few; cdr3_aa: CASSIDPGMNTEAFF; cdr3_nt: TGTGCCAGTAGTATAGATCCAGGGATGAACACTGAAGCTTTCTTT
j_call: TRBJ2-5; d_call: TRBD1; v_call: TRBV4-3; clone_size: .; cdr3_aa: CASSQSGTGGETQYF; cdr3_nt: TGCGCCAGCAGCCAATCCGGGACAGGGGGAGAGACCCAGTACTTC
j_call: TRBJ1-5; d_call: TRBD1; v_call: TRBV2; clone_size: .; cdr3_aa: CASSLGQGAYQPQHF; cdr3_nt: TGTGCCAGCAGCCTCGGACAGGGGGCATATCAGCCCCAGCATTTT
j_call: TRBJ1-2; d_call: .; v_call: TRBV5-8; clone_size: few; cdr3_aa: CASSLGQDNYGYTF; cdr3_nt: TGTGCCAGCAGCTTGGGACAGGATAACTATGGCTACACCTTC
j_call: TRBJ1-4; d_call: .; v_call: TRBV9; clone_size: once; cdr3_aa: CASSVVAGANEKLFF; cdr3_nt: TGTGCCAGCAGCGTAGTGGCAGGGGCTAATGAAAAACTGTTTTTT
j_call: TRBJ2-1; d_call: .; v_call: TRBV7-6; clone_size: once; cdr3_aa: CASSLAGGQSSYNEQFF; cdr3_nt: TGTGCCAGCAGCTTAGCGGGGGGGCAGAGCTCCTACAATGAGCAGTTCTTC
j_call: TRBJ1-4; d_call: .; v_call: TRBV28; clone_size: .; cdr3_aa: CASSLQDATYRVLNEKLFF; cdr3_nt: TGTGCCAGCAGTTTACAGGATGCCACATACAGGGTGTTAAATGAAAAACTGTTTTTT
j_call: TRBJ1-1; d_call: TRBD1; v_call: TRBV27; clone_size: .; cdr3_aa: CASWDRGPYNTEAFF; cdr3_nt: TGTGCCAGTTGGGACAGGGGGCCCTATAACACTGAAGCTTTCTTT
j_call: TRBJ2-5; d_call: .; v_call: TRBV6-5; clone_size: .; cdr3_aa: CASSYSRGLETQYF; cdr3_nt: TGTGCCAGCAGTTACTCTAGGGGGTTGGAGACCCAGTACTTC
j_call: TRBJ1-2; d_call: TRBD1; v_call: TRBV6-1; clone_size: .; cdr3_aa: CASSDWGTGWDYGYPF; cdr3_nt: TGTGCCAGCAGTGATTGGGGGACAGGGTGGGACTATGGCTACCCCTTC
j_call: TRBJ2-1; d_call: TRBD2; v_call: TRBV5-1; clone_size: once; cdr3_aa: CASSLWTSGNNEQFF; cdr3_nt: TGCGCCAGCAGCCTATGGACTAGCGGAAACAATGAGCAGTTCTTC
j_call: TRBJ1-1; d_call: .; v_call: TRBV28; clone_size: .; cdr3_aa: CACTSRNTEAFF; cdr3_nt: TGTGCCTGCACTTCTAGGAACACTGAAGCTTTCTTT
j_call: TRBJ1-5; d_call: TRBD1; v_call: TRBV18; clone_size: .; cdr3_aa: CASSLAGTGDRSNQPQHF; cdr3_nt: TGTGCCAGCTCACTGGCCGGGACAGGGGACAGGAGCAATCAGCCCCAGCATTTT
j_call: TRBJ1-3; d_call: .; v_call: TRBV30; clone_size: .; cdr3_aa: CAWSGRGNTIYF; cdr3_nt: TGTGCCTGGAGTGGGAGGGGAAACACCATATATTTT
j_call: TRBJ2-7; d_call: TRBD1; v_call: TRBV19; clone_size: .; cdr3_aa: CASIRDRNSYEQYF; cdr3_nt: TGTGCCAGTATTCGGGACAGGAACTCCTACGAGCAGTACTTC
j_call: TRBJ1-1; d_call: .; v_call: TRBV29-1; clone_size: .; cdr3_aa: CSAAQGRNTEAFF; cdr3_nt: TGCAGCGCCGCACAGGGTCGGAACACTGAAGCTTTCTTT
j_call: TRBJ1-1; d_call: .; v_call: TRBV2; clone_size: .; cdr3_aa: CASSGAIQGEAFF; cdr3_nt: TGTGCCAGCAGTGGGGCCATCCAGGGTGAAGCTTTCTTT
j_call: TRBJ1-2; d_call: .; v_call: TRBV5-1; clone_size: .; cdr3_aa: CASSQRQAANYGYTF; cdr3_nt: TGCGCCAGCAGCCAGAGACAGGCTGCAAACTATGGCTACACCTTC
j_call: TRBJ2-7; d_call: TRBD2; v_call: TRBV28; clone_size: .; cdr3_aa: CASSLTSGRAPAQQYF; cdr3_nt: TGTGCCAGCAGTTTAACGAGCGGGAGGGCCCCGGCCCAGCAGTACTTC
j_call: TRBJ2-6; d_call: .; v_call: TRBV30; clone_size: .; cdr3_aa: CAWSVSAGANVLTF; cdr3_nt: TGTGCCTGGAGTGTAAGCGCTGGGGCCAACGTCCTGACTTTC
j_call: TRBJ1-2; d_call: .; v_call: TRBV7-6; clone_size: .; cdr3_aa: CASSSDYGYTF; cdr3_nt: TGTGCCAGCAGCTCCGACTATGGCTACACCTTC
j_call: TRBJ2-1; d_call: TRBD2; v_call: TRBV7-2; clone_size: .; cdr3_aa: CASSALAGVLNEQFF; cdr3_nt: TGTGCCAGCAGCGCCCTAGCGGGAGTTCTCAATGAGCAGTTCTTC
j_call: TRBJ2-1; d_call: TRBD2; v_call: TRBV5-1; clone_size: .; cdr3_aa: CASNYLAGAYNEQFF; cdr3_nt: TGCGCCAGCAACTATCTAGCGGGAGCCTACAATGAGCAGTTCTTC
j_call: TRBJ1-2; d_call: .; v_call: TRBV21-1; clone_size: .; cdr3_aa: CASIEDRVYGYTF; cdr3_nt: TGTGCCAGCATCGAGGACAGGGTCTATGGCTACACCTTC
j_call: TRBJ2-3; d_call: TRBD1; v_call: TRBV7-6; clone_size: .; cdr3_aa: CASSARQGSGTDTQYF; cdr3_nt: TGTGCCAGCAGCGCCCGACAGGGGAGCGGCACAGATACGCAGTATTTT
j_call: TRBJ1-1; d_call: TRBD1; v_call: TRBV5-8; clone_size: once; cdr3_aa: CASSLGTGTAFF; cdr3_nt: TGTGCCAGCAGCTTGGGGACAGGCACAGCTTTCTTT
j_call: TRBJ2-7; d_call: TRBD2; v_call: TRBV10-3; clone_size: .; cdr3_aa: CAISERTSGRSYEQYF; cdr3_nt: TGTGCCATCAGTGAGAGAACTAGCGGGAGGTCCTACGAGCAGTACTTC
j_call: TRBJ2-1; d_call: .; v_call: TRBV5-4; clone_size: .; cdr3_aa: CASSGGTVNEQFF; cdr3_nt: TGTGCCAGCAGCGGAGGGACCGTCAATGAGCAGTTCTTC
j_call: TRBJ2-5; d_call: .; v_call: TRBV27; clone_size: .; cdr3_aa: CASSFLRGTETQYF; cdr3_nt: TGTGCCAGCAGTTTTCTCAGGGGCACTGAGACCCAGTACTTC
j_call: TRBJ2-7; d_call: TRBD1; v_call: TRBV7-9; clone_size: once; cdr3_aa: CASSPTGQVSPQYF; cdr3_nt: TGTGCCAGCAGCCCAACGGGACAGGTCTCTCCGCAGTACTTC
j_call: TRBJ1-1; d_call: TRBD1; v_call: TRBV19; clone_size: .; cdr3_aa: CASSFPGQKLEAFF; cdr3_nt: TGTGCCAGTAGTTTTCCGGGACAGAAACTGGAAGCTTTCTTT
j_call: TRBJ2-2; d_call: TRBD1; v_call: TRBV5-1; clone_size: .; cdr3_aa: CASSSQPAGGNTGELFF; cdr3_nt: TGCGCCAGCAGCTCCCAACCAGCAGGGGGCAACACCGGGGAGCTGTTTTTT
j_call: TRBJ1-2; d_call: TRBD1; v_call: TRBV7-2; clone_size: .; cdr3_aa: CASSDRTGVGYTF; cdr3_nt: TGTGCCAGCAGCGACCGGACAGGTGTGGGCTACACCTTC
j_call: TRBJ2-7; d_call: .; v_call: TRBV28; clone_size: once; cdr3_aa: CASSSAGGEYEQYF; cdr3_nt: TGTGCCAGCAGTTCGGCCGGCGGAGAGTACGAGCAGTACTTC
j_call: TRBJ1-1; d_call: .; v_call: TRBV7-9; clone_size: .; cdr3_aa: CASSWNRDTEAFF; cdr3_nt: TGTGCCAGCAGCTGGAACAGGGACACTGAAGCTTTCTTT
j_call: TRBJ2-1; d_call: TRBD2; v_call: TRBV27; clone_size: .; cdr3_aa: CASSRTSGYNEQFF; cdr3_nt: TGTGCCAGCAGTCGGACTAGCGGTTACAATGAGCAGTTCTTC
j_call: TRBJ2-2; d_call: .; v_call: TRBV28; clone_size: .; cdr3_aa: CASYPGTRNTGELFF; cdr3_nt: TGTGCCAGCTACCCCGGGACAAGGAACACCGGGGAGCTGTTTTTT
j_call: TRBJ2-1; d_call: TRBD2; v_call: TRBV30; clone_size: .; cdr3_aa: CAWSVWSSGRAPPGEQFF; cdr3_nt: TGTGCCTGGAGTGTTTGGTCTAGCGGGAGGGCCCCCCCTGGTGAGCAGTTCTTC
j_call: TRBJ2-2; d_call: .; v_call: TRBV18; clone_size: once; cdr3_aa: CASSPFTEVTGELFF; cdr3_nt: TGTGCCAGCTCACCATTTACAGAAGTAACCGGGGAGCTGTTTTTT
j_call: TRBJ2-2; d_call: TRBD2; v_call: TRBV4-2; clone_size: .; cdr3_aa: CASSKGLAGETGELFF; cdr3_nt: TGTGCCAGCAGCAAGGGGCTAGCGGGAGAAACCGGGGAGCTGTTTTTT
j_call: TRBJ1-6; d_call: .; v_call: TRBV30; clone_size: .; cdr3_aa: CAWKVTDNSPLHF; cdr3_nt: TGTGCCTGGAAAGTTACAGACAATTCACCCCTCCACTTT
j_call: TRBJ2-3; d_call: .; v_call: TRBV7-9; clone_size: few; cdr3_aa: CASSNSRVSTDTQYF; cdr3_nt: TGTGCCAGCAGCAACAGCAGGGTTAGCACAGATACGCAGTATTTT
j_call: TRBJ2-1; d_call: TRBD1; v_call: TRBV28; clone_size: .; cdr3_aa: CASSSRGLYNEQFF; cdr3_nt: TGTGCCAGCAGTTCCAGGGGGCTCTACAATGAGCAGTTCTTC
j_call: TRBJ1-4; d_call: .; v_call: TRBV10-3; clone_size: .; cdr3_aa: CAISEGGATNEKLFF; cdr3_nt: TGTGCCATCAGTGAGGGAGGTGCAACTAATGAAAAACTGTTTTTT
j_call: TRBJ1-1; d_call: TRBD1; v_call: TRBV7-9; clone_size: few; cdr3_aa: CASSPIGQGHTEAFF; cdr3_nt: TGTGCCAGCAGCCCTATTGGACAGGGCCACACTGAAGCTTTCTTT
j_call: TRBJ2-2; d_call: TRBD1; v_call: TRBV7-3; clone_size: .; cdr3_aa: CASSFVGGGLPGELFF; cdr3_nt: TGTGCCAGCAGCTTCGTAGGGGGCGGGTTACCCGGGGAGCTGTTTTTT
j_call: TRBJ1-3; d_call: .; v_call: TRBV12-2; clone_size: .; cdr3_aa: CARHRGVSGNTIYF; cdr3_nt: TGTGCAAGACACAGGGGAGTGTCTGGAAACACCATATATTTT
j_call: TRBJ2-6; d_call: .; v_call: TRBV7-9; clone_size: .; cdr3_aa: CASNTFRLAYRDGANVLTF; cdr3_nt: TGTGCCAGCAACACATTCCGGCTAGCGTATCGGGATGGGGCCAACGTCCTGACTTTC
j_call: TRBJ2-6; d_call: .; v_call: TRBV4-2; clone_size: .; cdr3_aa: CASSQGPDGSGANVLTF; cdr3_nt: TGTGCCAGCAGCCAAGGGCCCGATGGCTCTGGGGCCAACGTCCTGACTTTC
j_call: TRBJ2-7; d_call: TRBD1; v_call: TRBV29-1; clone_size: .; cdr3_aa: CSGKDRADEQYF; cdr3_nt: TGCAGCGGAAAGGACAGGGCCGACGAGCAGTACTTC
j_call: TRBJ2-7; d_call: .; v_call: TRBV5-6; clone_size: few; cdr3_aa: CASSLDHEQYF; cdr3_nt: TGTGCCAGCAGCTTGGACCACGAGCAGTACTTC
j_call: TRBJ1-1; d_call: TRBD1; v_call: TRBV30; clone_size: few; cdr3_aa: CAWKSGRDRGGTEAFF; cdr3_nt: TGTGCCTGGAAGAGCGGCAGGGACAGGGGTGGGACTGAAGCTTTCTTT
j_call: TRBJ1-1; d_call: TRBD1; v_call: TRBV14; clone_size: .; cdr3_aa: CASSNNNRGGRDEAFF; cdr3_nt: TGTGCCAGCAGCAATAACAACAGGGGCGGGAGGGATGAAGCTTTCTTT
j_call: TRBJ2-7; d_call: TRBD1; v_call: TRBV5-1; clone_size: .; cdr3_aa: CASSSTGATSEQYF; cdr3_nt: TGCGCCAGCAGTTCTACAGGGGCTACTAGCGAGCAGTACTTC